One sample yielded the 3 T cell receptor beta chains listed below, sequenced in a study of T cells in Graves' hyperthyroidism and ophthalmopathy. Amplification targeted TCR beta CDR3 regions from RNA transcripts. First-round RT-PCR targeting the TCR CDR3 was performed with the HTBI primer set. TCRdb called the multiplex PCR reads again in MiXCR, with one record for every CDR3 protein. The sample includes about 410,000 distinct CDR3 sequences, around 15% of them seen just once. Sequencing was done on a sample of blood. All receptors derive from a man between 18 and 29 years old with Graves' ophthalmopathy.

This clonotype was observed at least ten times. CDR3 protein: CASNADRYNEQFF. CDR3 DNA sequence: TGCGCCAGCAACGCCGACAGGTACAATGAGCAGTTCTTC. The chain has TRBV5-1 and TRBJ2-1; possibly TRBD1 for D (6 bases). Per germline, CDR1 SGHRS and CDR2 YFSETQ. The ends were cut back, 6 bases at V and 4 bases at J, with 11 bases in the middle. The CDR3 loop spans 13 amino acids.

The chain uses TRBV5-1 and TRBJ2-7; D tentatively fits TRBD1 or TRBD2 (5 bases each). Trimming left V 4 bases short and J 1 base short, with 15 bases between. This CDR3 is built from 15 residues. CDR1 SGHRS and CDR2 YFSETQ come from the germline V gene. CDR3 protein: CASSPGTAPSYEQYF. In nucleotides, the CDR3 is TGCGCCAGCAGCCCTGGGACCGCGCCTTCCTACGAGCAGTACTTC.

This clonotype occurred many times. V and J are TRBV25-1 and TRBJ2-7, with TRBD1 identical over 7 bases. Germline values: CDR1 MGHDK, CDR2 SYGVNS. The V and J ends lost 4 bases and 3 bases, in that order; junction bases with no gene match: 9. This CDR3 has 15 amino acids. CDR3 sequence (DNA): TGTGCCAGCAGTGTCTTCGGGCAGGGGGACTACGAGCAGTACTTC. Translation: CASSVFGQGDYEQYF.